These 21 T cell receptor beta chains share one sample of origin, sequenced in a study of shared clonotypes between healthy human individuals. Generated by immunoSEQ multiplex PCR, the TCRdb table keeps only in-frame clones and is missing some. The sample gives roughly 2,500,000 clones, 93% of which show up once; around 0.37% is in the top ten. Sequencing was carried out using naive CD4+ T cells from PBMCs. Subset indicated: CD45RA+ positively selected. These receptors were collected from a man between 18 and 35 years old in good health. Some clones in this sample may be carry-over from other donors' samples.

This chain links TRBV4-2 with TRBJ2-7; 9 nucleotides match TRBD1. Germline-derived CDR1 and CDR2 are LGHNA and YNFKEQ. This CDR3 has 16 amino acids. V trimming: 2 bases; J trimming: 0 bases; junction bases outside the gene matches: 5. As DNA, the CDR3 is TGTGCCAGCAGCCAAATCCTACAGGGGGCCTCCTACGAGCAGTACTTC. It translates to CASSQILQGASYEQYF.

The chain recombines TRBV2 with TRBJ1-1, with D possibly matching TRBD1 (5 bases). This CDR3 spans 12 amino acids. V was cut by 5 bases and J by 9 bases, with 13 bases left in between. Germline V CDR1 and CDR2: SNHLY, FYNNEI. CDR3 sequence: CASSQTESKAFF. In DNA, the CDR3 is TGTGCCAGCAGTCAGACAGAATCAAAAGCTTTCTTT.

The chain has TRBV27 and TRBJ2-5; a possible D gene is TRBD2 (6 bases). The J call is in doubt because the DNA end fits TRBJ2-7 better. The CDR3 loop spans 13 amino acids. The germline V gene has CDR1 MNHEY and CDR2 SMNVEV (reference sequence). Here the CDR3 DNA reads TGTGCCAGCAGTTTCAAGACTAGGAACGAGCAGTACTTC. It specifies CASSFKTRNEQYF.

The rearrangement links TRBV21-1 to TRBJ2-6; the DNA was not compared with TRBD1, the D call given in the table. TRBV21-1 is deemed a pseudogene. The CDR3 consists of 17 residues. CDR3 DNA sequence: TGTGCCACCGATTGGGACAGTCCCCTCTCTGGGGCCAACGTCCTGACTTTC. Translating gives CATDWDSPLSGANVLTF.

V is TRBV11-2 and J is TRBJ2-1, with D possibly matching TRBD2 (5 bases). The CDR3 extends over 14 amino acids. CDR1 is SGHAT, CDR2 FQNNGV, per germline. Trimming shortened V by 1 base and J by 9 bases, and 13 bases separated the two germline ends. CDR3 sequence (DNA): TGTGCCAGCAGCTTAGTCCTACTAGAGCGTGAGCAGTTCTTC. This sequence encodes CASSLVLLEREQFF.

Note on this clone: The same CDR3 arises from other DNA sequences in this sample as well. The rearrangement uses TRBV11-3 and TRBJ2-3; D assignment may be TRBD1 or TRBD2 (6 bases each). The CDR3 loop spans 15 amino acids. Per germline, CDR1 SGHNT and CDR2 YENEEA. Trimming shortened V by 0 bases and J by 4 bases, and 11 bases separated the two germline ends. The CDR3: CASSLDGGKADTQYF. CDR3 sequence (DNA): TGTGCCAGCAGCTTAGACGGGGGCAAGGCAGATACGCAGTATTTT.

The chain uses TRBV7-7 and TRBJ2-1; weak D call: TRBD2 (5 bases). Between the trimmed V and J ends, which lost 1 base and 4 bases, there was a span of 11 bases. The CDR3 runs to 15 residues. CDR1 SSHAT and CDR2 FNYEAQ come from the germline V gene (reference sequence). CDR3 bases: TGTGCCAGCAGCTTAGGGGGAGTCTCTTACAATGAGCAGTTCTTC. Its protein is CASSLGGVSYNEQFF.

Turning to this clone: The same CDR3 is also encoded by other DNA sequences in this sample. The J gene is TRBJ1-5, the V gene TRBV7-2; D uncertain. Trimming stripped 1 base from V and 0 bases from J, with 4 bases between. From germline, CDR1 is SGHTA and CDR2 FQGNSA. CDR3 size: 14 residues. The DNA of the CDR3 is TGTGCCAGCAGCTTAGACGGTAGCAATCAGCCCCAGCATTTT. Its translation: CASSLDGSNQPQHF.

The chain carries TRBV7-2 and TRBJ2-1; D may be TRBD1 or TRBD2 (6 bases each). This CDR3 region has 16 residues. From germline, CDR1 is SGHTA and CDR2 FQGNSA. Trimming shortened V by 5 bases and J by 8 bases, and 22 bases separated the two germline ends. This CDR3 is CASSQGRLGAIDEQFF. The CDR3 DNA is TGTGCCAGCAGCCAGGGGAGACTAGGGGCTATCGATGAGCAGTTCTTC.

The V gene is TRBV5-4, the J gene TRBJ2-1, with 7 bases that match TRBD2. CDR3 length equals 14 residues. V was clipped by 4 bases and J by 4 bases; unmatched bases: 5. From germline, CDR1 is SGHNT and CDR2 YYREEE (reference sequence). The CDR3 spells CASSPGGGYNEQFF. The CDR3 DNA is TGTGCCAGCAGCCCCGGGGGAGGGTACAATGAGCAGTTCTTC.

The chain has TRBV18 and TRBJ1-2; TRBD1 matches 10 bases. Losses at the gene ends were 7 bases for V and 4 bases for J; bases not matched to a gene: 6. CDR3 size: 14 residues. The germline gives CDR1 KGHSH, CDR2 LQKENI. The CDR3 spells CASYGTGDSYGYTF. The CDR3 coding sequence is TGTGCCAGCTACGGGACAGGGGACAGCTATGGCTACACCTTC. Full variable domain (outside the CDR3, taken from reference TRBV18 and TRBJ1-2): NAGVMQNPRHLVRRRGQEARLRCSPMKGHSHVYWYRQLPEEGLKFMVYLQKENIIDESGMPKERFSAEFPKEGPSILRIQQVVRGDSAAYFCASYGTGDSYGYTFGSGTRLTVV.

In regard to this clone: Other nucleotide sequences in the sample specify the same CDR3. V and J are TRBV5-1 and TRBJ2-3; D is unclear. This CDR3 region has 12 residues. The V end lost 4 bases, the J end lost 0 bases, and 3 bases lay between the germline ends. Germline V gene sequence: CDR1 SGHRS, CDR2 YFSETQ. The chain's CDR3 is CASSISTDTQYF. As DNA, the CDR3 is TGCGCCAGCAGCATAAGCACAGATACGCAGTATTTT.

The chain carries TRBV19 and TRBJ1-2; a weak D match, TRBD1 (5 bases). The CDR3 is 15 residues long. The V gene lost 10 bases and the J gene lost 0 bases, with 18 bases spanning the gap. Germline V gene data show CDR1 as LNHDA and CDR2 as SQIVND (reference sequence). The CDR3 protein is CATWGGSRSNYGYTF. CDR3 in DNA: TGTGCCACCTGGGGCGGATCAAGATCTAACTATGGCTACACCTTC.

Notes on this clone: Other DNA variants within this sample encode the same CDR3. This chain connects TRBV18 to TRBJ2-5; possible D gene TRBD1, 6 bases. CDR1 is KGHSH and CDR2 is LQKENI in the germline V gene. Trimming pared 2 bases from V and 5 bases from J, leaving 9 bases between. This CDR3 spans 13 amino acids. The CDR3 spells CASSPTGKETQYF. Written as DNA, the CDR3 is TGTGCCAGCTCACCAACAGGGAAGGAGACCCAGTACTTC.

J is TRBJ1-2 and V is TRBV5-5; the D is unclear. In germline, CDR1 is SGHKS, CDR2 YYEKEE (reference sequence). The CDR3 runs 13 residues. Trimming left V 4 bases short and J 12 bases short, with 19 bases between. The CDR3, as DNA: TGTGCCAGCAGCCTGCCCGGCCAGGAGGTTCACACCTTC. The encoded protein is CASSLPGQEVHTF.

The chain joins TRBV5-1 to TRBJ2-1; a possible D gene is TRBD2 (6 bases). Trimming stripped 0 bases from V and 2 bases from J, with 12 bases between. This CDR3 is 16 amino acids long. Germline-derived CDR1 and CDR2 are SGHRS and YFSETQ. DNA for the CDR3: TGCGCCAGCAGCTTGGTTGCGGGAAGGACCTACAATGAGCAGTTCTTC. This sequence encodes CASSLVAGRTYNEQFF. Full variable domain (outside the CDR3, taken from reference TRBV5-1 and TRBJ2-1): KAGVTQTPRYLIKTRGQQVTLSCSPISGHRSVSWYQQTPGQGLQFLFEYFSETQRNKGNFPGRFSGRQFSNSRSEMNVSTLELGDSALYLCASSLVAGRTYNEQFFGPGTRLTVL.

Comments on this clone: Other DNA sequences from this sample encode an identical CDR3 as well. This rearrangement joins TRBV18 to TRBJ1-1, with D perhaps matching TRBD1 (5 bases). This CDR3 region has 15 residues. Trimming removed 2 bases from V and 0 bases from J, with 10 bases in between. Per the germline V gene, CDR1 is KGHSH and CDR2 is LQKENI. CDR3 sequence: CASSPTGTLNTEAFF. The CDR3 region has the DNA TGTGCCAGCTCACCAACCGGGACCCTGAACACTGAAGCTTTCTTT.

CDR3 protein: CASSLAVVTEQFF. CDR3 coding DNA: TGTGCCAGCAGCTTAGCGGTAGTCACTGAGCAGTTCTTC. The chain has TRBV7-9 and TRBJ2-1; D is unresolved. The CDR3 is 13 residues long. V lost 0 bases and J lost 9, with 9 bases in between. Germline CDR1 reads SEHNR; CDR2 reads FQNEAQ (reference sequence).

The chain recombines TRBV28 with TRBJ2-1; 9 bases line up with TRBD2. V was clipped by 3 bases and J by 4 bases; unmatched bases: 4. Per the germline V gene, CDR1 is MDHEN and CDR2 is SYDVKM. The CDR3 extends over 15 amino acids. CDR3 region: CASSFLAGQYNEQFF. CDR3 DNA: TGTGCCAGCAGTTTCCTAGCGGGACAGTACAATGAGCAGTTCTTC.

This rearrangement joins TRBV29-1 to TRBJ2-3; perhaps TRBD2 as D (6 bases). Trimming took 4 bases from V and 1 from J, leaving 18 bases between them. Germline V CDR1 and CDR2: SQVTM, ANQGSEA. The CDR3 extends over 16 amino acids. The CDR3 DNA reads TGCAGCGTTGGGGGGGATGGGCGGACCCGCACAGATACGCAGTATTTT. Protein sequence: CSVGGDGRTRTDTQYF.

This rearrangement joins TRBV19 to TRBJ2-4; no clear D. Trimming took off 7 bases at V and 1 base at J, with 11 bases between the two ends. Per the germline V gene, CDR1 is LNHDA and CDR2 is SQIVND (reference sequence). CDR3 size: 14 residues. The DNA of the CDR3 is TGTGCCAGTATGGCCGTGGGTGCCAAAAACATTCAGTACTTC. Translated: CASMAVGAKNIQYF.